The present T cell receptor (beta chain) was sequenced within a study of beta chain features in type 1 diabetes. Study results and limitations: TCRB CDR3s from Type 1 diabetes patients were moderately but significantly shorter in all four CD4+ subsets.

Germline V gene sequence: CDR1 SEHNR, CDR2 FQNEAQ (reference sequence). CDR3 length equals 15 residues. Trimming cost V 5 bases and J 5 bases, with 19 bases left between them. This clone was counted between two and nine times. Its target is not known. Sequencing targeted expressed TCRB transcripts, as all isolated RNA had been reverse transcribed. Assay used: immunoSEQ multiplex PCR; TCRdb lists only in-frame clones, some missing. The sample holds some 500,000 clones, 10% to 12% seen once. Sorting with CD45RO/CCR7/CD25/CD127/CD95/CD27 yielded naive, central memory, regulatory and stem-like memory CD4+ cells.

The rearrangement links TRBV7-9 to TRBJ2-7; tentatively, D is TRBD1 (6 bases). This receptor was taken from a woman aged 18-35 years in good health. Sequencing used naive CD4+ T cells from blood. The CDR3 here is CASSRGLTGSDEQYF. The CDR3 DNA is TGTGCCAGCAGCCGAGGCCTTACAGGGTCGGACGAGCAGTACTTC.